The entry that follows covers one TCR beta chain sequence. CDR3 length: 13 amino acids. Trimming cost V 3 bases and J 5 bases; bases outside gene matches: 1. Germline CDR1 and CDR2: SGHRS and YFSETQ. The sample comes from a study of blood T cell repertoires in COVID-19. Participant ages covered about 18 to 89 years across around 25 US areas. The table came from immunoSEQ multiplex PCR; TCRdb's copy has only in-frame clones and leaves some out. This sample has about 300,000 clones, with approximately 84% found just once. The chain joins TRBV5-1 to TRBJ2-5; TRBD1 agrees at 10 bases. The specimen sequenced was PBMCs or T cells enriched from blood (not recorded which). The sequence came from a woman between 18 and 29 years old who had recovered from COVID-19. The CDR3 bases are TGCGCCAGCAGCTGGGGACAGGGGGAGACCCAGTACTTC. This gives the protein CASSWGQGETQYF.